These 21 T cell receptor beta chains were all obtained from the same sample, sequenced in a study of response to subunit inactivated influenza vaccine. TCRdb re-called the RT-PCR reads with MiXCR, one entry per CDR3 protein. The sample consists of roughly 650,000 distinct CDR3 sequences, around 13% of them appearing once. This specimen consisted of PBMCs from blood, obtained approximately 15 days before vaccination. Source of these receptors: a man aged 50-60 years who received an inactivated influenza vaccine.

The genes are TRBV12-3 or TRBV12-4 and TRBJ2-5; 8 positions agree with TRBD1. Unmatched junction bases numbered 12, after V lost 8 bases and J lost 4 bases. This CDR3 is 15 amino acids long. CDR3: CASRKGRGLGETQYF. The CDR3 region has the DNA TGTGCCAGCCGTAAAGGCAGGGGGCTAGGAGAGACCCAGTACTTC.

The chain joins TRBV12-3 or TRBV12-4 to TRBJ2-5; D may match TRBD1 or TRBD2 (5 bases each). Trimming removed 7 bases at V and 5 bases at J, with 11 bases between. This CDR3 comprises 12 residues. The CDR3 spells CASKFWGETQYF. As DNA, the CDR3 is TGTGCCAGCAAGTTTTGGGGGGAGACCCAGTACTTC.

CDR3 loop: CASSTDGYSGNTIYF. The CDR3 DNA sequence: TGTGCCAGTAGTACGGACGGATACTCTGGAAACACCATATATTTT. The chain joins TRBV19 to TRBJ1-3; D ambiguous. Germline V lookup: CDR1 LNHDA, CDR2 SQIVND (reference sequence). The V end lost 4 bases, the J end lost 0 bases, and 10 bases lay between the germline ends. This CDR3 is built from 15 residues. Full variable domain (missing parts from reference TRBV19 and TRBJ1-3): DGGITQSPKYLFRKEGQNVTLSCEQNLNHDAMYWYRQDPGQGLRLIYYSQIVNDFQKGDIAEGYSVSREKKESFPLTVTSAQKNPTAFYLCASSTDGYSGNTIYFGEGSWLTVV.

The chain carries TRBV4-3 and TRBJ2-7; D might be TRBD2 (5 bases). The V gene lost 4 bases and the J gene lost 4 bases, with 23 bases spanning the gap. This CDR3 has 17 amino acids. Germline values: CDR1 LGHNA, CDR2 YSLEER. The CDR3 region is CASSPHEGARLGYEQYF. The CDR3 bases are TGCGCCAGCAGCCCTCATGAGGGAGCACGGCTCGGGTACGAGCAGTACTTC.

This clonotype turned up a few times. The J gene is TRBJ2-7, the V gene TRBV20-1; the D gene is possibly TRBD1 (5 bases). V was cut by 0 bases and J by 0 bases, with 15 bases left in between. The V gene's germline CDR1 is DFQATT and CDR2 SNEGSKA (reference sequence). This CDR3 has 16 residues. The CDR3 protein is CSARDTAPQDSYEQYF. The CDR3 nucleotides are TGCAGTGCTAGAGATACAGCCCCACAGGACTCCTACGAGCAGTACTTC.

This clonotype has more than one count but fewer than ten. The genes are TRBV20-1 and TRBJ2-7, with 9 nucleotides matching TRBD2. CDR1 DFQATT and CDR2 SNEGSKA come from the germline V gene (reference sequence). V shed 0 bases and J 6 bases; nucleotides not matched to a gene: 6. The CDR3 is 14 amino acids. The DNA of the CDR3 is TGCAGTGCTAGAGATCAGGGCGGGAGGGTCGAGCAGTACTTC. Translating gives CSARDQGGRVEQYF.

This clonotype was counted only a few times. The chain combines TRBV5-6 with TRBJ1-5, with 7 bases lining up with TRBD1. V lost 1 base, J lost 3 bases, and 7 bases stayed unmatched. Per the germline V gene, CDR1 is SGHDT and CDR2 is YYEEEE. CDR3 length equals 16 residues. DNA for the CDR3: TGTGCCAGCAGCTTGCGTCGAACAGGGGACAATCAGCCCCAGCATTTT. Amino acids: CASSLRRTGDNQPQHF.

The chain recombines TRBV5-1 with TRBJ2-3; perhaps TRBD1 as D (6 bases). The length of the CDR3 is 15 residues. CDR1 and CDR2 (germline): SGHRS, YFSETQ. Trimming stripped 4 bases from V and 0 bases from J, with 12 bases between. The CDR3 sequence: CASSNTGSSTDTQYF. CDR3 sequence (DNA): TGCGCCAGCAGCAATACAGGGTCCAGCACAGATACGCAGTATTTT.

In this sample, this clonotype turned up a few times. The chain employs TRBV6-5 and TRBJ2-2; D possibly uses TRBD1 or TRBD2 (7 bases each). Trimming pared 0 bases from V and 4 bases from J, leaving 12 bases between. Germline CDR1 and CDR2: MNHEY and SVGAGI. The CDR3 consists of 16 residues. This CDR3 is CASSYSSRGGTGELFF. The DNA for the CDR3 is TGTGCCAGCAGTTACTCGAGCAGGGGGGGCACCGGGGAGCTGTTTTTT.

The chain recombines TRBV10-3 with TRBJ2-1; 9 bases line up with TRBD1. The CDR3 sequence is 18 residues long. The trim removed 5 bases at V and 1 base at J, leaving 12 bases unmatched. Germline-derived CDR1 and CDR2 are ENHRY and SYGVKD. The CDR3: CAISPRDRAPFSYNEQFF. The CDR3, as DNA: TGTGCCATCAGTCCCCGGGACAGGGCCCCTTTTTCCTACAATGAGCAGTTCTTC.

This chain connects TRBV7-2 to TRBJ2-3, with TRBD1 as a possible D gene (6 bases). The V gene lost 5 bases and the J gene lost 2 bases, with 11 bases spanning the gap. The CDR3 runs 14 residues. Germline V gives CDR1 SGHTA, CDR2 FQGNSA. The CDR3 reads CASSHRTATDTQYF. CDR3 nucleotide sequence: TGTGCCAGCAGCCACCGGACAGCCACAGATACGCAGTATTTT.

This clonotype was counted between two and nine times. The V and J genes are TRBV20-1 and TRBJ1-2; D possibly corresponds to TRBD1 (5 bases). Trimming took 7 bases from V and 4 from J, leaving 16 bases between them. Germline V gene sequence: CDR1 DFQATT, CDR2 SNEGSKA (reference sequence). The CDR3 is 13 amino acids. CDR3 sequence (DNA): TGCAGTGGAGGGGTTCCGGGGGGCTATGGCTACACCTTC. Amino acid sequence: CSGGVPGGYGYTF.

This clonotype was observed many times. This chain joins TRBV20-1 and TRBJ2-1, with TRBD2 identical over 10 bases. Germline V CDR1 and CDR2: DFQATT, SNEGSKA (reference sequence). The CDR3 length is 15 residues. J gave up 7 bases and V 6 bases, and 12 bases lay outside the gene matches. CDR3: CSASTGLAELNEQFF. CDR3 bases: TGCAGTGCAAGCACCGGACTAGCGGAGCTTAATGAGCAGTTCTTC.

CDR3 nucleotide sequence: TGTGCCAGCAGGAGGGGGGGATTCGATAATTCACCCCTCCACTTT. It is translated as CASRRGGFDNSPLHF. The gene calls are TRBV12-3 or TRBV12-4 and TRBJ1-6, with D perhaps TRBD1 (6 bases). Between the trimmed V and J ends, which lost 6 bases and 5 bases, there was a span of 14 bases. This CDR3 region has 15 residues.

This clonotype was observed a handful of times. This chain connects TRBV12-3 or TRBV12-4 to TRBJ2-5; TRBD1 matches 7 bases. The CDR3 has 14 residues. V shed 6 bases, J shed 2 bases, and the junction held 6 bases outside the gene matches. The CDR3 sequence is CASSHGQVQETQYF. CDR3 nucleotides: TGTGCCAGCAGCCACGGACAGGTACAAGAGACCCAGTACTTC.

This clonotype occurred many times. The chain employs TRBV7-9 and TRBJ2-4; the D gene is possibly TRBD1 (5 bases). The germline CDR1 and CDR2 sequences are SEHNR and FQNEAQ (reference sequence). The CDR3 is 15 residues long. V was shortened by 3 bases and J by 0 bases, with 9 bases between the two germline ends. The CDR3 DNA follows: TGTGCCAGCAGCTTGCAGACAGAAGCCAAAAACATTCAGTACTTC. Translated, it gives CASSLQTEAKNIQYF.

There are many counts of this clonotype. This chain connects TRBV20-1 to TRBJ2-1; tentative D call: TRBD2 (5 bases). Deletions cut 0 bases from V and 6 bases from J, with 21 bases between. This CDR3 spans 17 amino acids. CDR1 is DFQATT, CDR2 SNEGSKA, per germline (reference sequence). The CDR3 reads CSARESGTLRRGNEQFF. DNA of the CDR3: TGCAGTGCTAGAGAGTCGGGAACCCTCAGGCGAGGCAATGAGCAGTTCTTC.

This clonotype has more than one count but fewer than ten. The rearrangement links TRBV7-9 to TRBJ1-4; D possibly corresponds to TRBD1 (5 bases). Trimming took 2 bases from V and 13 from J, leaving 8 bases between them. Germline CDR1 SEHNR, CDR2 FQNEAQ (reference sequence). The CDR3 has 11 residues. The CDR3, as DNA: TGTGCCAGCAGCTTACAGGGTGGACTGTTTTTT. Protein sequence: CASSLQGGLFF.

This clonotype was seen a few times. The rearrangement joins TRBV11-1 to TRBJ1-1; possibly TRBD1 for D (6 bases). The germline V gene encodes CDR1 SGHAT and CDR2 FQDESV (reference sequence). V lost 5 bases to trimming and J lost 1 base, with 14 bases between them. The CDR3 consists of 15 residues. The CDR3 here is CASSRDRFPNTEAFF. CDR3 DNA sequence: TGTGCCAGCAGCCGAGACAGGTTCCCGAACACTGAAGCTTTCTTT.

This chain joins TRBV12-3 or TRBV12-4 and TRBJ2-7; D possibly corresponds to TRBD1 (6 bases). V lost 6 bases to trimming and J lost 6 bases, with 15 bases between them. This CDR3 spans 13 amino acids. Here the CDR3 reads CASRVGEGGEQYF. The CDR3, as DNA: TGTGCCAGCAGAGTGGGGGAAGGGGGCGAGCAGTACTTC.

Points on this clonotype: At one end, the junction sequence differs from germline, possibly due to a read error. The J gene is TRBJ1-1, the V gene TRBV9; D unclear. From germline, CDR1 is SGDLS and CDR2 YYNGEE. There are 13 residues in the CDR3. Here the CDR3 reads CASIVAPNTEAFF. In DNA, the CDR3 is TGTGCCAGCATCGTAGCACCGAACACTGAAGCTTTCTTT.